The clone carrying this T cell receptor beta chain has ten or more counts. The DNA ends 3 residues before the CDR3 does, and the rest of the CDR3 is filled in from the germline J gene. V was trimmed by 5 bases and J by 8 bases, leaving 15 bases between them. From germline, CDR1 is SGHVS and CDR2 FNYEAQ. The CDR3 is 14 residues long. Sequenced by immunoSEQ multiplex PCR; TCRdb stores in-frame clones only, minus some. There are about 40,000 clones in the sample, none observed a single time. This entry belongs to a study of T cell clonality in common variable immunodeficiency. Sequenced material: peripheral blood mononuclear cells. The chain combines TRBV7-6 with TRBJ1-4, with a weak D call TRBD1 (6 bases). The sequence was collected from a person between 18 and 69 years old in good health. The CDR3 protein is CASSPGQPGEKLFF. The CDR3 DNA, read in part, is TGTGCCAGCAGCCCTGGACAGCCAGGGGAAAAA.